The clone carrying this T cell receptor (beta chain) came up many times. The sample's time point: sample taken at primary tumor resection. About 73 TRACERx patients with early, untreated non-small cell lung cancer donated samples. Extraction of whole RNA from tumor, nontumor lung or frozen PBMC preceded unsorted sequencing. Every TCR cDNA molecule bore its own unique molecular identifier. From the 5' RACE reads, TCRdb called clonotypes with MiXCR, one entry per CDR3 protein. There are some 41,000 distinct CDR3 sequences in the sample; approximately 7% occur only once, and 43% lies in the top ten. The data belong to a study of spatial heterogeneity in lung cancer. The sequencing here drew on PBMCs, taken at surgery. The clonotype was recovered from a female donor with early-stage non-small cell lung cancer.

The CDR3 protein is CASSLSGGAYNEQFF. In DNA form, the CDR3 reads TGTGCCAGCAGCTTAAGCGGGGGGGCGTACAATGAGCAGTTCTTC. The rearrangement uses TRBV11-2 and TRBJ2-1; 10 positions agree with TRBD2. This CDR3 spans 15 amino acids. The J segment lost 4 bases and the V segment lost 2 bases, leaving 2 bases of the junction unmatched. The germline CDR1 and CDR2 sequences are SGHAT and FQNNGV.